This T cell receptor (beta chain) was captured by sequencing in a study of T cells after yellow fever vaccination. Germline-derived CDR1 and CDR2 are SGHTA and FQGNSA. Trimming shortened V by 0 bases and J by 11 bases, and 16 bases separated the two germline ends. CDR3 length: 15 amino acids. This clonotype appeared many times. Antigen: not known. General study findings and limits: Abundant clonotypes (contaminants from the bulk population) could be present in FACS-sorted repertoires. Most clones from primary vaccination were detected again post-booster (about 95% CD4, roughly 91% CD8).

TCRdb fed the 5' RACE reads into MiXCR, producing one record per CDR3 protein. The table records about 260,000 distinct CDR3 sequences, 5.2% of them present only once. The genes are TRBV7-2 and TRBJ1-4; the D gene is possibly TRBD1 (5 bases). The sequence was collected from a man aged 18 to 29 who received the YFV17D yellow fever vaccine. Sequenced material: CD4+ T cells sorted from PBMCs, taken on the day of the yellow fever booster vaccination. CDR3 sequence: CASSLAVAQGRKLFF. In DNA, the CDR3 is TGTGCCAGCAGCTTAGCTGTGGCCCAGGGAAGGAAACTGTTTTTT. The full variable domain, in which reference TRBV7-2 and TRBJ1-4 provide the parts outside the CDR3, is GAGVSQSPSNKVTEKGKDVELRCDPISGHTALYWYRQSLGQGLEFLIYFQGNSAPDKSGLPSDRFSAERTGGSVSTLTIQRTQQEDSAVYLCASSLAVAQGRKLFFGSGTQLSVL.